This T cell receptor beta chain was sequenced during a study of T cells expressing NK-cell markers. Turning to this clonotype: The antigen remains unidentified.

Findings and caveats of the study: The share of CD8+ T cells held by dominant NKG2C+ clonotypes was about 1.0-7.5% in about 6 donors. Clones of NKG2C+ T cells that had expanded were of unclear HCMV specificity.

Germline CDR1 reads MNHEY; CDR2 reads SVGEGT. The length of the CDR3 is 17 residues. After re-calling the 5' RACE reads, TCRdb lists one entry per CDR3 protein, DNA absent. This specimen shows a few hundred thousand distinct CDR3 sequences; the ten leading clones hold roughly 0.4%. Sequencing used blood T cells: a sorted CD56 or NKG2C T cell subset, CD4+ or CD8+ T cells, or bulk PBMC T cells (not recorded which). The rearrangement joins TRBV6-2 or TRBV6-3 to TRBJ2-1; lacking DNA, the TRBD2 call made by TCRdb goes unchecked. This sequence originates from a man in his late teens or twenties in good health. Here the CDR3 reads CASSYSRSVATHNEQFF.